The rows below give T cell receptor beta chains drawn from one sample of a study of shared clonotypes between healthy human individuals. TCRdb's copy holds only in-frame clones and misses some; the assay was immunoSEQ multiplex PCR. The repertoire holds 650,000 to 700,000 clones, with about 92% as singletons. Material: memory CD8+ T cells from PBMCs. The receptors here all came from a man aged 18 to 35 in good health. Some clones in this sample may be carry-over from other donors' samples. Both conserved end residues are part of each CDR3. The D gene is left open where the match is weak. Expanded clones are given a class, and other clones once, few, many or no size at all.

.	TRBJ2-3	.	TRBV6-5	CASRGFGAADTQYF	TGTGCCAGCAGGGGGTTTGGGGCTGCAGATACGCAGTATTTT
.	TRBJ2-7	.	TRBV11-2	CASSRPGPRMEQYF	TGTGCCAGCAGCCGCCCGGGGCCTCGTATGGAGCAGTACTTC
.	TRBJ1-5	.	TRBV28	CASSPPISNQPQHF	TGTGCCAGCAGTCCCCCAATTAGCAATCAGCCCCAGCATTTT
.	TRBJ2-4	.	TRBV13	CASSFRFSTGPNIQYF	TGTGCCAGCAGCTTTAGGTTCTCCACAGGGCCAAACATTCAGTACTTC
.	TRBJ1-2	.	TRBV19	CASSRDSAGYGYTF	TGTGCCAGTAGCCGAGACAGTGCAGGATATGGCTACACCTTC
.	TRBJ2-2	TRBD2	TRBV7-9	CASSTRAGGGTGELFF	TGTGCCAGCAGCACCCGAGCGGGAGGAGGTACCGGGGAGCTGTTTTTT
.	TRBJ2-1	TRBD2	TRBV7-3	CASSSLLAGEQFF	TGTGCCAGCAGCTCACTCCTAGCGGGTGAGCAGTTCTTC
.	TRBJ2-1	.	TRBV4-1	CASSQTLAREQFF	TGCGCCAGCAGCCAGACCCTAGCGAGAGAGCAGTTCTTC
.	TRBJ2-7	TRBD2	TRBV27	CASSPLGGRAQEYEQYF	TGTGCCAGCAGTCCCCTTGGGGGGAGGGCCCAGGAATACGAGCAGTACTTC
.	TRBJ2-6	TRBD2	TRBV28	CASSFWREGRAGANVLTF	TGTGCCAGCAGTTTTTGGCGGGAGGGCCGGGCTGGGGCCAACGTCCTGACTTTC
once	TRBJ2-7	.	TRBV7-3	CASSLDGVHKRSYEQYF	TGTGCCAGCAGCCTAGACGGGGTACACAAACGCTCCTACGAGCAGTACTTC
.	TRBJ1-1	.	TRBV11-2	CASSPSGPSGDTEAFF	TGTGCCAGCAGTCCCTCGGGACCCTCCGGGGACACTGAAGCTTTCTTT
.	TRBJ2-1	TRBD2	TRBV6-4	CASSDAAGESYNEQFF	TGTGCCAGCAGTGACGCGGCGGGAGAATCCTACAATGAGCAGTTCTTC
.	TRBJ2-5	TRBD1	TRBV27	CASSSLRTGDKETQYF	TGTGCCAGCAGTTCGTTAAGGACAGGGGATAAAGAGACCCAGTACTTC
.	TRBJ1-1	.	TRBV5-1	CASSFTGLNTEAFF	TGCGCCAGCAGCTTTACAGGGCTAAACACTGAAGCTTTCTTT
.	TRBJ2-1	.	TRBV9	CASSPSARSSYNEQFF	TGTGCCAGCAGCCCAAGCGCGCGTAGCTCCTACAATGAGCAGTTCTTC
once	TRBJ2-1	TRBD2	TRBV9	CASSVGSGRANEQFF	TGTGCCAGCAGCGTAGGGAGCGGGAGGGCCAATGAGCAGTTCTTC
.	TRBJ2-7	TRBD2	TRBV4-3	CASSQVWTSARHEQYF	TGCGCCAGCAGCCAAGTATGGACTAGCGCTAGGCACGAGCAGTACTTC
.	TRBJ2-3	.	TRBV5-1	CASSHRQPQGDTQYF	TGCGCCAGCAGTCACAGACAGCCCCAAGGGGATACGCAGTATTTT
.	TRBJ2-1	.	TRBV5-4	CASSLVPNEQFF	TGTGCCAGCAGCTTGGTCCCCAATGAGCAGTTCTTC
.	TRBJ2-3	.	TRBV7-6	CASSPHKEDTQYF	TGTGCCAGCAGCCCACACAAGGAAGATACGCAGTATTTT
.	TRBJ1-2	.	TRBV13	CASSTRRDPFYGYTF	TGTGCCAGCAGCACCAGACGGGACCCTTTCTATGGCTACACCTTC
.	TRBJ1-1	.	TRBV7-3	CASSLARNTEAFF	TGTGCCAGCAGCTTAGCGCGTAACACTGAAGCTTTCTTT
few	TRBJ2-7	.	TRBV7-9	CASSPTSGAAVYEQYF	TGTGCCAGCAGCCCGACATCGGGAGCGGCCGTCTACGAGCAGTACTTC
.	TRBJ2-1	.	TRBV5-4	CASSRSGGEYNEQFF	TGTGCCAGCAGCCGATCAGGGGGGGAGTACAATGAGCAGTTCTTC
.	TRBJ2-7	TRBD1	TRBV7-8	CASSPDRAEQYF	TGTGCCAGCAGCCCTGACAGGGCCGAGCAGTACTTC
.	TRBJ1-2	TRBD1	TRBV5-4	CASRSRGTGEGYGYTF	TGTGCCAGCAGGTCTCGTGGGACAGGGGAAGGCTATGGCTACACCTTC
.	TRBJ2-1	TRBD2	TRBV7-6	CASSKGLAATNEQFF	TGTGCCAGCAGCAAGGGACTAGCGGCAACCAATGAGCAGTTCTTC
.	TRBJ2-1	.	TRBV2	CASSEAGASSYNEQFF	TGTGCCAGCAGTGAAGCCGGCGCCAGCTCCTACAATGAGCAGTTCTTC
.	TRBJ1-2	.	TRBV5-6	CASSFGQTYGYTF	TGTGCCAGCAGCTTTGGACAGACCTATGGCTACACCTTC
.	TRBJ1-1	TRBD1	TRBV19	CASSAGQVNTEAFF	TGTGCCAGTAGTGCCGGACAGGTGAACACTGAAGCTTTCTTT
.	TRBJ2-2	TRBD2	TRBV18	CASSPGTSGRSRELFF	TGTGCCAGCTCCCCTGGGACTAGCGGGAGGAGCCGGGAGCTGTTTTTT
.	TRBJ2-7	TRBD1	TRBV7-9	CASSPKGAGAEQYF	TGTGCCAGCAGCCCCAAGGGGGCAGGGGCCGAGCAGTACTTC
.	TRBJ2-3	TRBD2	TRBV9	CASSTSGTSTDTQYF	TGTGCCAGCAGCACTAGCGGGACTAGCACAGATACGCAGTATTTT
.	TRBJ1-2	.	TRBV7-9	CASSFPGPNYGYTF	TGTGCCAGCAGCTTCCCGGGACCGAACTATGGCTACACCTTC
.	TRBJ2-5	.	TRBV11-3	CASSLGCLQETQYF	TGTGCCAGCAGCTTAGGGTGTCTGCAAGAGACCCAGTACTTC
once	TRBJ1-5	TRBD1	TRBV27	CASGEDRGYQPQHF	TGTGCCAGCGGGGAGGACAGGGGTTATCAGCCCCAGCATTTT
.	TRBJ1-1	TRBD1	TRBV19	CASSPTGTAGAPFF	TGTGCCAGTAGCCCCACCGGGACAGCCGGGGCCCCTTTCTTT
few	TRBJ1-5	.	TRBV7-9	CASSLGPGNQPQHF	TGTGCCAGCAGCTTGGGGCCGGGCAATCAGCCCCAGCATTTT
.	TRBJ2-1	TRBD1	TRBV28	CASSEPPGQDFSYNEQFF	TGTGCCAGCAGTGAACCTCCGGGACAGGACTTTTCCTACAATGAGCAGTTCTTC
.	TRBJ2-1	.	TRBV30	CAWSFPSSHEQFF	TGTGCCTGGAGTTTCCCCAGCTCCCATGAGCAGTTCTTC
.	TRBJ2-7	.	TRBV19	CASSIDSSYEQYF	TGTGCCAGTAGTATAGATTCCTCCTACGAGCAGTACTTC
.	TRBJ2-7	.	TRBV27	CASSWARGNYEQYF	TGTGCCAGCAGTTGGGCCAGGGGCAATTACGAGCAGTACTTC
.	TRBJ2-7	.	TRBV7-8	CASSLVGLTISGDEQYF	TGTGCCAGCAGCTTAGTTGGACTCACTATATCCGGCGACGAGCAGTACTTC
.	TRBJ2-7	.	TRBV6-1	CASSDGQLDEQYF	TGTGCCAGCAGTGATGGACAGTTGGACGAGCAGTACTTC
.	TRBJ2-7	.	TRBV28	CASSLSTGQSYEQYF	TGTGCCAGCAGTTTATCTACAGGGCAATCCTACGAGCAGTACTTC
.	TRBJ2-3	.	TRBV27	CASASTSSATSTDTQYF	TGTGCCAGCGCCTCGACATCTAGTGCGACTAGCACAGATACGCAGTATTTT
.	TRBJ2-5	TRBD2	TRBV6-5	CASSGTSGRGETQYF	TGTGCCAGTTCGGGGACTAGCGGGAGAGGAGAGACCCAGTACTTC
.	TRBJ2-1	.	TRBV28	CASSLRGTEDEQFF	TGTGCCAGCAGTTTGCGTGGTACGGAGGACGAGCAGTTCTTC
.	TRBJ2-3	TRBD1	TRBV7-3	CASSSRTGGGTDTQYF	TGTGCCAGCAGCTCCCGAACAGGGGGAGGCACAGATACGCAGTATTTT